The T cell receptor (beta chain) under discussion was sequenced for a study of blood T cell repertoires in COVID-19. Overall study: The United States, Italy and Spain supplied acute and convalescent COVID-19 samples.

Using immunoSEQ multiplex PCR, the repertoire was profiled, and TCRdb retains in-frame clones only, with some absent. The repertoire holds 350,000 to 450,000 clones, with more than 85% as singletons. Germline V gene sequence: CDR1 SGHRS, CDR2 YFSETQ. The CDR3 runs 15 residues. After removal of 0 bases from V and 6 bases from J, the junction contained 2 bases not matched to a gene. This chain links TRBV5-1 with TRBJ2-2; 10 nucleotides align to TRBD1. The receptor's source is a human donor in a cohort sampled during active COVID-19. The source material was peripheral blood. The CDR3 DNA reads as TGCGCCAGCAGCTTGGGACAGGGGGCGGCCGGGGAGCTGTTTTTT. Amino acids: CASSLGQGAAGELFF.